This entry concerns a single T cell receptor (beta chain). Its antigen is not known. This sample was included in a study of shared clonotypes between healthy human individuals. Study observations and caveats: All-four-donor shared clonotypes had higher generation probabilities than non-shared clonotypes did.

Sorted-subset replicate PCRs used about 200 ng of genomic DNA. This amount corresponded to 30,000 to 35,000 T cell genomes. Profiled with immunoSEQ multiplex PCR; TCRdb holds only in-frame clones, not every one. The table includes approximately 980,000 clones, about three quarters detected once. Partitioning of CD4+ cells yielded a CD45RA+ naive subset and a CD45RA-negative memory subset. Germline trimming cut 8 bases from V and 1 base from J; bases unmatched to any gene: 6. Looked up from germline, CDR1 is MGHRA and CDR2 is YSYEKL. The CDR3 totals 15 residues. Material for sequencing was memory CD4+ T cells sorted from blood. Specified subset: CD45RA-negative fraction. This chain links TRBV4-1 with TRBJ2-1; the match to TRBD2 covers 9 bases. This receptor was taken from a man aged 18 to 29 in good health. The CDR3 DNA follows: TGCGCCAGCGGGCGGGGGGGCATATCCTACAATGAGCAGTTCTTC. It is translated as CASGRGGISYNEQFF.